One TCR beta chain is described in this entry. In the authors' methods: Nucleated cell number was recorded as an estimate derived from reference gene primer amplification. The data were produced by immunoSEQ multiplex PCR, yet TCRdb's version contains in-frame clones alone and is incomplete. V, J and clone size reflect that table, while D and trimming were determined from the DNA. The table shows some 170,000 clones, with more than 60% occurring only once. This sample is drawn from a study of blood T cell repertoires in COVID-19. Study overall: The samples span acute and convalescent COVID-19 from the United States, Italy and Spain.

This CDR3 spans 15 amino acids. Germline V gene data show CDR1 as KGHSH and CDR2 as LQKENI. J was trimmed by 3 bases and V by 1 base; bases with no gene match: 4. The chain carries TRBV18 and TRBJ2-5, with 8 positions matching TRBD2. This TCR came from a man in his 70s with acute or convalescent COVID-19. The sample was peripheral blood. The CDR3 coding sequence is TGTGCCAGCTCACCACGGTTGCGGGAGGAAGAGACCCAGTACTTC. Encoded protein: CASSPRLREEETQYF.